Given below is one T cell receptor (beta chain) in context. Its specificity is not known. Germline lookup yields CDR1 LNHDA and CDR2 SQIVND (reference sequence). Trimming took off 8 bases at V and 0 bases at J, with 14 bases between the two ends. The CDR3 runs to 15 residues. These data come from a study of somatic mutations in cytotoxic T cells in rheumatoid arthritis. Across the study: The authors flow-sorted some V beta antibody-stained T-cell populations at nearly 100% purity, including V beta1+ cells that they sequenced for TCRB. The study, taken as a whole, reports: Levels of CD8+ T-cell clonality in rheumatoid arthritis patients were statistically indistinguishable from those seen in age-matched healthy controls, with no significant difference. Antigens recognized by the expanded CD8+ clones were unknown.

This table comes from immunoSEQ multiplex PCR, and its TCRdb copy is limited to in-frame clones, with some not included. Of roughly 19,000 clones in the sample, roughly 84% are singletons; the top ten hold about 20%. The sequencing input was CD8+ T cells sorted from blood. V gene TRBV19 combines with J gene TRBJ1-5; weak D call: TRBD1 (5 bases). This TCR derives from a woman between 45 and 60 years old in good health. The CDR3 spells CASAADRYSNQPQHF. The CDR3, as DNA: TGTGCCAGTGCGGCCGACAGATATAGCAATCAGCCCCAGCATTTT.